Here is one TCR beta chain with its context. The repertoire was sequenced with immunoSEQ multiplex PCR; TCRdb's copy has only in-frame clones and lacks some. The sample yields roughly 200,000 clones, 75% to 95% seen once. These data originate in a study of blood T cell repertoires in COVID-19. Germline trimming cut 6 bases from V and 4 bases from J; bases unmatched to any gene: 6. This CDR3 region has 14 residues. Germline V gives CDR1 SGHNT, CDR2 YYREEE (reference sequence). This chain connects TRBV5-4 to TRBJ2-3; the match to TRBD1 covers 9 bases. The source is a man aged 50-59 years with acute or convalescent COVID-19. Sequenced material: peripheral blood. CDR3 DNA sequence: TGTGCCAGCATCCGGGACAGGGCCCCAGATACGCAGTATTTT. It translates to CASIRDRAPDTQYF. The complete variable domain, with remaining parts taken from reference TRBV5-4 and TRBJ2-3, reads ETGVTQSPTHLIKTRGQQVTLRCSSQSGHNTVSWYQQALGQGPQFIFQYYREEENGRGNFPPRFSGLQFPNYSSELNVNALELDDSALYLCASIRDRAPDTQYFGPGTRLTVL.